This entry is about one T cell receptor beta chain. Its antigen remains unknown. In the PCR, 60 Vbeta and 13 Jbeta primers were used. Measured with immunoSEQ multiplex PCR; TCRdb has only the in-frame clones, and not every one. The sample holds under 150,000 clones, about two thirds seen once. This record belongs to a study of cytomegalovirus exposure and HLA in healthy donors. General study findings and limits: Immune exposure was documented only through CMV serostatus. Most of the TCR beta V segments (in an earlier analysis) were productive either about 90% or about 30% of the time. A classifier reportedly called cytomegalovirus status with high sensitivity and specificity.

The CDR3 spans 12 residues. Trimming cost V 5 bases and J 10 bases, with 9 bases left between them. Germline V gives CDR1 LGHNT, CDR2 FRNRAP. The sequenced material came from PBMCs. The TCR comes from a woman aged 60 to 75 in good health and CMV-seropositive. This chain links TRBV12-5 with TRBJ1-6; TRBD1 is a possible D gene (6 bases). DNA for the CDR3: TGTGCTAGTGGTCCGGACAGATCACCCCTCCACTTT. Protein: CASGPDRSPLHF.